The 29 T cell receptor beta chains in this list originate from one sample, sequenced in a study of response to subunit inactivated influenza vaccine. TCRdb re-called the RT-PCR reads through MiXCR, storing one row per CDR3 protein. The table has some 480,000 distinct CDR3 sequences, approximately 10% seen once; the top ten hold about an eighth. This sample comprised PBMCs from blood, obtained more than 35 days after vaccination. The receptor source for this set is a man aged 50-60 years who received an inactivated influenza vaccine.

The chain has TRBV19 and TRBJ2-7, with a weak D call TRBD2 (5 bases). The V end was cut by 2 bases, the J end by 3 bases, with 8 bases between. Germline V gene data show CDR1 as LNHDA and CDR2 as SQIVND (reference sequence). The CDR3 loop spans 13 amino acids. The CDR3 loop is CASSIWGDYEQYF. In nucleotides, the CDR3 is TGTGCCAGTAGTATATGGGGAGACTACGAGCAGTACTTC.

This clonotype occurred a few times. The V call is TRBV5-1, the J call TRBJ2-3; TRBD1 is a possible D gene (6 bases). V lost 3 bases, J lost 2 bases, and 7 bases lay in between. The germline V gene encodes CDR1 SGHRS and CDR2 YFSETQ. The CDR3 has 13 residues. The CDR3, as DNA: TGCGCCAGCAGCTGGGACACCACAGATACGCAGTATTTT. This encodes CASSWDTTDTQYF.

V is TRBV5-1 and J is TRBJ2-1; 8 bases map to TRBD2. The V and J ends lost 5 bases and 3 bases, in that order; junction bases with no gene match: 7. Germline lookup yields CDR1 SGHRS and CDR2 YFSETQ. The CDR3 has 15 residues. The CDR3: CASSPSGSHYNEQFF. The CDR3 DNA follows: TGCGCCAGCAGTCCCAGCGGGAGTCACTACAATGAGCAGTTCTTC.

This clonotype was counted between two and nine times. This chain connects TRBV12-3 or TRBV12-4 to TRBJ1-3, with 9 positions matching TRBD1. The V gene end was trimmed by 7 bases and the J gene end by 0 bases; junction bases not matched to a gene: 4. This CDR3 is 15 amino acids long. The CDR3 protein is CASKSTGGSGNTIYF. The CDR3 bases are TGTGCCAGCAAGTCGACAGGGGGCTCTGGAAACACCATATATTTT.

This clonotype was observed at least ten times. The chain is built from TRBV9 and TRBJ2-7; possible D gene TRBD1, 6 bases. This CDR3 has 14 residues. The ends were cut back, 3 bases at V and 3 bases at J, with 13 bases in the middle. Germline V gene lookup returns CDR1 SGDLS and CDR2 YYNGEE. CDR3 region: CASSESTGFYEQYF. The DNA for the CDR3 is TGTGCCAGCAGCGAGTCGACAGGTTTCTACGAGCAGTACTTC.

This clonotype was counted between two and nine times. The J gene is TRBJ2-7, the V gene TRBV5-5; D is unclear. The CDR3 is made up of 13 amino acids. V lost 0 bases to trimming and J lost 7 bases, with 11 bases between them. CDR1 and CDR2 from the germline V gene are SGHKS and YYEKEE (reference sequence). In DNA form, the CDR3 reads TGTGCCAGCAGCTTGGGCGACGGAAGAGAGCAGTACTTC. Residues: CASSLGDGREQYF.

This clonotype was detected only a few times. The chain carries TRBV7-9 and TRBJ1-6, with D tentatively TRBD1 (6 bases). Germline V gene lookup returns CDR1 SEHNR and CDR2 FQNEAQ (reference sequence). The CDR3 length is 16 residues. V gave up 5 bases and J gave up 10 bases, with 21 bases separating them. This chain's CDR3 is CASSPQAFQGRSPLHF. CDR3 DNA sequence: TGTGCCAGCAGCCCCCAGGCGTTTCAGGGGAGGTCACCCCTCCACTTT.

The rearrangement uses TRBV29-1 and TRBJ1-1; unclear D gene. Trimming left V 6 bases short and J 1 base short, with 15 bases between. CDR1 is SQVTM, CDR2 ANQGSEA, per germline. The CDR3 is made up of 14 amino acids. The CDR3 nucleotides read TGCAGCGTCGCCACTCGGTACTCGAACACTGAAGCTTTCTTT. This translates into CSVATRYSNTEAFF.

There are many counts of this clonotype. The J gene is TRBJ1-4, the V gene TRBV6-5; D may be TRBD1 (5 bases). Germline V gene data show CDR1 as MNHEY and CDR2 as SVGAGI. This CDR3 is built from 15 residues. The V gene lost 2 bases and the J gene lost 0 bases, with 7 bases spanning the gap. CDR3 residues: CASSYGGATNEKLFF. The CDR3 DNA sequence: TGTGCCAGCAGTTACGGAGGGGCAACTAATGAAAAACTGTTTTTT.

This clonotype appeared a few times. This chain joins TRBV5-1 and TRBJ2-7; 11 positions agree with TRBD1. The junction had 10 bases not matched to a gene; V was cut back by 4 bases and J by 4 bases. The CDR3 is 16 residues long. The germline CDR1 and CDR2 sequences are SGHRS and YFSETQ. This chain's CDR3 is CASSNIGQGARYEQYF. The CDR3 nucleotides read TGCGCCAGCAGCAATATAGGACAGGGGGCAAGGTACGAGCAGTACTTC. Full variable domain (remainder filled in from reference TRBV5-1 and TRBJ2-7): KAGVTQTPRYLIKTRGQQVTLSCSPISGHRSVSWYQQTPGQGLQFLFEYFSETQRNKGNFPGRFSGRQFSNSRSEMNVSTLELGDSALYLCASSNIGQGARYEQYFGPGTRLTVT.

The table lists this clonotype with a few counts. The chain carries TRBV13 and TRBJ2-7, with D possibly TRBD2 on 5 matching bases. Germline CDR1 PRHDT, CDR2 FYEKMQ (reference sequence). This CDR3 is 15 amino acids long. Between the trimmed V and J ends, which lost 0 bases and 3 bases, there was a span of 12 bases. The CDR3 region is CASSLGQVGGYEQYF. CDR3 nucleotides: TGTGCCAGCAGCTTAGGCCAGGTCGGAGGCTACGAGCAGTACTTC.

The rearrangement links TRBV6-5 to TRBJ2-7, with 10 bases fitting TRBD2. The germline CDR1 and CDR2 sequences are MNHEY and SVGAGI. This CDR3 contains 16 residues. The V and J ends lost 2 bases and 6 bases, in that order; junction bases with no gene match: 10. The CDR3: CASSYKLPSGGSEQYF. The CDR3 DNA follows: TGTGCCAGCAGTTACAAGTTGCCTAGCGGGGGCTCCGAGCAGTACTTC.

The J gene is TRBJ2-5, the V gene TRBV6-5, with D perhaps matching TRBD2 (6 bases). The V and J ends lost 5 bases and 7 bases respectively, with 11 bases between them. The CDR3 extends over 12 amino acids. Germline V gene data show CDR1 as MNHEY and CDR2 as SVGAGI. CDR3: CASSPLGGTQYF. The CDR3 bases are TGTGCCAGCAGTCCCTTGGGGGGGACCCAGTACTTC.

Written as DNA, the CDR3 is TGTGCCAGCAGCCAAATGTTAGCGGGGGAAAATGAGCAGTTCTTC. It translates to CASSQMLAGENEQFF. The J gene is TRBJ2-1, the V gene TRBV3-1, with 9 bases lining up with TRBD2. The CDR3 loop spans 15 amino acids. The V segment lost 2 bases and the J segment 7 bases; nucleotides outside the gene matches: 6. CDR1 and CDR2 (germline): LGHDT, YNNKEL (reference sequence).

The rearrangement uses TRBV7-2 and TRBJ2-7; D ambiguous. V was cut by 1 base and J by 6 bases, with 13 bases left in between. This CDR3 is 14 amino acids long. CDR1 is SGHTA and CDR2 is FQGNSA in the germline V gene. CDR3 nucleotides: TGTGCCAGCAGCTTAGTCGGCAGAACCTGCGAGCAGTACTTC. The encoded protein is CASSLVGRTCEQYF. The full variable domain, with the rest looked up from reference TRBV7-2 and TRBJ2-7, is GAGVSQSPSNKVTEKGKDVELRCDPISGHTALYWYRQSLGQGLEFLIYFQGNSAPDKSGLPSDRFSAERTGGSVSTLTIQRTQQEDSAVYLCASSLVGRTCEQYFGPGTRLTVT.

This clonotype came up a few times. The rearrangement uses TRBV5-1 and TRBJ2-7, with 7 nucleotides matching TRBD2. The CDR3 sequence is 17 residues long. Per the germline V gene, CDR1 is SGHRS and CDR2 is YFSETQ. The trim removed 3 bases at V and 1 base at J, leaving 13 bases unmatched. The CDR3 sequence is CASSWGRGAGPSYEQYF. The CDR3 coding sequence is TGCGCCAGCAGCTGGGGGAGGGGAGCGGGCCCATCCTACGAGCAGTACTTC.

This clonotype was recorded many times. V and J are TRBV5-1 and TRBJ2-2, with TRBD1 matching 7 bases. CDR1 is SGHRS and CDR2 is YFSETQ in the germline V gene. The J segment lost 3 bases and the V segment lost 4 bases, leaving 3 bases of the junction unmatched. There are 14 residues in the CDR3. DNA for the CDR3: TGCGCCAGCAGCATACAGGGGTACACCGGGGAGCTGTTTTTT. Translating it yields CASSIQGYTGELFF.

The CDR3 region is CSVQGASNTGELFF. The DNA for the CDR3 is TGCAGCGTACAGGGGGCGAGTAACACCGGGGAGCTGTTTTTT. V and J are TRBV29-1 and TRBJ2-2; 9 bases map to TRBD1. The junction had 4 bases not matched to a gene; V was cut back by 6 bases and J by 2 bases. CDR3 length: 14 residues. CDR1 SQVTM and CDR2 ANQGSEA come from the germline V gene.

This clonotype was found many times. This chain joins TRBV11-2 and TRBJ2-3; D remains unclear. Trimming pared 5 bases from V and 2 bases from J, leaving 11 bases between. The CDR3 sequence is 14 residues long. From germline, CDR1 is SGHAT and CDR2 FQNNGV. CDR3 loop: CASSLGQFTDTQYF. The CDR3 region has the DNA TGTGCCAGCAGCCTAGGGCAGTTCACAGATACGCAGTATTTT.

This clonotype showed up just a few times. V usage is TRBV12-3 or TRBV12-4 and J usage is TRBJ2-6, with D tentatively TRBD1 (6 bases). CDR3 length equals 16 residues. With 2 bases removed from V and 4 bases from J, the gap between germline ends came to 12 bases. CDR3 nucleotide sequence: TGTGCCAGCAGTTTACTGGGGGCGCTCGGGGCCAACGTCCTGACTTTC. It is translated as CASSLLGALGANVLTF.

This clonotype has ten or more counts. The chain employs TRBV4-3 and TRBJ1-2; 9 nucleotides align to TRBD1. Germline-derived CDR1 and CDR2 are LGHNA and YSLEER. The V gene end was trimmed by 1 base and the J gene end by 5 bases; junction bases not matched to a gene: 5. The CDR3 has 15 amino acids. CDR3 sequence reads: CASSQADRGGYGYTF. The DNA for the CDR3 is TGCGCCAGCAGCCAAGCTGACAGGGGGGGTTATGGCTACACCTTC.

This chain uses TRBV6-1 with TRBJ2-1, with D maybe TRBD2 (5 bases). Trimming took off 5 bases at V and 2 bases at J, with 13 bases between the two ends. The CDR3 runs 15 residues. Germline V gene data show CDR1 as MNHNS and CDR2 as SASEGT. CDR3 nucleotides: TGTGCCAGCAGTCAAACTAGTTATACCTACAATGAGCAGTTCTTC. This sequence encodes CASSQTSYTYNEQFF.

This clonotype was observed many times. The rearrangement links TRBV29-1 to TRBJ2-1; perhaps TRBD1 as D (5 bases). Per germline, CDR1 SQVTM and CDR2 ANQGSEA. The CDR3 spans 15 residues. The V gene lost 2 bases and the J gene lost 4 bases, with 15 bases spanning the gap. The CDR3 DNA reads as TGCAGCGTTGAATTTTTGAGACAGAGGTACAATGAGCAGTTCTTC. Protein: CSVEFLRQRYNEQFF.

This clonotype occurred a few times. V and J are TRBV27 and TRBJ1-1; D is ambiguous. Germline values: CDR1 MNHEY, CDR2 SMNVEV (reference sequence). The CDR3 is 13 amino acids. Trimming removed 1 base from V and 8 bases from J, with 11 bases in between. For the CDR3, the DNA is TGTGCCAGCAGTTTATTCGGTGACCTAGAAGCTTTCTTT. Its translation is CASSLFGDLEAFF.

V and J are TRBV5-1 and TRBJ2-7; D gene uncertain. Per germline, CDR1 SGHRS and CDR2 YFSETQ. V lost 0 bases, J lost 0 bases, and 10 bases lay in between. The CDR3 has 15 residues. The CDR3 here is CASSLAPVSSYEQYF. CDR3 nucleotide sequence: TGCGCCAGCAGCTTGGCCCCGGTGAGCTCCTACGAGCAGTACTTC.

This clonotype was picked up a small number of times. The chain links TRBV7-9 to TRBJ2-7; TRBD2 matches at 11 bases. CDR1 SEHNR and CDR2 FQNEAQ come from the germline V gene (reference sequence). J was trimmed by 3 bases and V by 5 bases; bases with no gene match: 6. CDR3 length equals 15 residues. The CDR3 region has the DNA TGTGCCAGCAGCCTCCGACTAGCGGGAATCTACGAGCAGTACTTC. Encoded protein: CASSLRLAGIYEQYF. The variable domain in full, completed from reference TRBV7-9 and TRBJ2-7, reads DTGVSQNPRHKITKRGQNVTFRCDPISEHNRLYWYRQTLGQGPEFLTYFQNEAQLEKSRLLSDRFSAERPKGSFSTLEIQRTEQGDSAMYLCASSLRLAGIYEQYFGPGTRLTVT.

Only a few counts were recorded for this clonotype. This rearrangement joins TRBV4-1 to TRBJ2-7; 9 bases map to TRBD1. The CDR3 sequence is 18 residues long. Trimming removed 4 bases from V and 0 bases from J; junction bases left unmatched: 13. Germline V gives CDR1 MGHRA, CDR2 YSYEKL. The CDR3 DNA is TGCGCCAGCAGCCCGTCGGGACAGGGTGGATCGTCCTCCTACGAGCAGTACTTC. It specifies CASSPSGQGGSSSYEQYF.

The chain employs TRBV12-3 or TRBV12-4 and TRBJ2-7; no definite D call. This CDR3 has 11 amino acids. Trimming stripped 8 bases from V and 3 bases from J, with 8 bases between. The CDR3 reads CASGLYYEQYF. CDR3 DNA: TGTGCCAGCGGCCTTTACTACGAGCAGTACTTC.

This chain uses TRBV27 with TRBJ1-6, with D unclear. CDR3 length: 15 residues. The ends were cut back, 3 bases at V and 13 bases at J, with 19 bases in the middle. In germline, CDR1 is MNHEY, CDR2 SMNVEV (reference sequence). The CDR3 DNA reads TGTGCCAGCAGTTTTGTCTCGGGCCACACTCGGCCCCTCCACTTT. This codes for CASSFVSGHTRPLHF.